The sequence of this T cell receptor (beta chain) was determined in a study of identical twins. Study-wide results and limits: Zero-insertion results could be subject to partial confounding by invariant MAIT and iNKT cells. Carriage of fewer insertions was seen in abundant cord blood beta clonotypes, whereas memory repertoires showed none. An excess of low generation probability was shown by twin-shared out-of-frame alpha sequences. Beta out-of-frame sequences showed weaker excess sharing between twins.

One entry per CDR3 protein, called by TCRdb with MiXCR from the 5' RACE reads. The sample includes about 530,000 distinct CDR3 sequences, around 24% of them seen just once. The length of the CDR3 is 15 residues. The V end was cut by 1 base, the J end by 2 bases, with 11 bases between. Per the germline V gene, CDR1 is SGHRS and CDR2 is YFSETQ. Comment on this clonotype: As yet, its antigen is unknown.

These data also formed part of another study, on yellow fever vaccine responses in identical twins.

Sequencing input: CD4+ T cells sorted from blood. V usage is TRBV5-1 and J usage is TRBJ2-3; D tentatively reads TRBD1 or TRBD2 (5 bases each). The receptor's source is a woman aged 18-29 years in good health. The DNA of the CDR3 is TGCGCCAGCAGCTTGCTGTGGGGACCCACAGATACGCAGTATTTT. Encoded protein: CASSLLWGPTDTQYF.